This TCR beta chain was obtained from a study of regulatory T cells in long-lasting Graves disease. Broader study findings: Persistent patients had more shared public clonotypes (2,741) than new patients (about 870).

This clonotype came up a few times. No antigen is known for it. Combining iRepertoire HTBI primers with Arm-PCR of CDR3 regions, the authors built TCR beta libraries. TCRdb re-called the multiplex PCR reads through MiXCR, storing one row per CDR3 protein. The table shows 500,000 or so distinct CDR3 sequences, with 15% to 20% occurring only once. Time point indicated: newly diagnosed GD, antithyroid drugs for less than 3 months. PBMC-derived RNA was used for the TCR library. The same sample was also studied in work on T cells in Graves' hyperthyroidism and ophthalmopathy.

This sequence was found in a man aged 35-49 years with Graves disease. Specimen: peripheral blood mononuclear cells (PBMCs), collected at new diagnosis, from a patient treated with antithyroid drugs.

The DNA of the CDR3 is TGTGCCAGCAGTCATGGGAACAGGGTAACCGGGGAGCTGTTTTTT. Protein product: CASSHGNRVTGELFF. The gene calls are TRBV28 and TRBJ2-2; D possibly corresponds to TRBD1 (6 bases). V lost 5 bases and J lost 5, with 15 bases in between. CDR3 length: 15 amino acids. From germline, CDR1 is MDHEN and CDR2 SYDVKM. Drawing the rest from reference TRBV28 and TRBJ2-2, the complete variable domain is DVKVTQSSRYLVKRTGEKVFLECVQDMDHENMFWYRQDPGLGLRLIYFSYDVKMKEKGDIPEGYSVSREKKERFSLILESASTNQTSMYLCASSHGNRVTGELFFGEGSRLTVL.